This TCR beta chain was identified in a study of T cells in Graves' hyperthyroidism and ophthalmopathy. Whole-study context: The initial diagnosis was the point when peripheral blood was collected, ahead of any treatment.

Investigators excluded patients with uncontrolled infection, other autoimmune disease, pregnancy or lactation. Diagnoses were made from clinical symptoms, serum measures (thyroxine and TRAb), thyroid ultrasound and orbital computed tomography. In regard to this clonotype: Its antigen is unknown.

Study results and caveats: From stable hyperthyroidism, ophthalmopathy was separated by a 13 V-J model.

The investigators amplified TCR beta CDR3 regions from RNA transcripts. Carried out on the TCR CDR3, a first-round RT-PCR used the HTBI primer set. One entry per CDR3 protein results from TCRdb running MiXCR on the multiplex PCR reads. The sample lists 500,000 to 550,000 distinct CDR3 sequences; 20% to 25% were seen once. The CDR3 totals 16 residues. CDR1 is MNHNS, CDR2 SASEGT, per germline. V lost 4 bases, J lost 0 bases, and 13 bases lay in between. The clonotype originates from a young man with Graves' hyperthyroidism. The specimen sequenced was blood. This chain uses TRBV6-1 with TRBJ1-5; D is perhaps TRBD1 (5 bases). The CDR3, as DNA: TGTGCCAGCAGTGTGGAGGGGACCTATAGCAATCAGCCCCAGCATTTT. Its translation is CASSVEGTYSNQPQHF.